Shown below are 4 T cell receptor beta chains from a single sample sequenced in a study of blood T cell repertoires in COVID-19. This table comes from immunoSEQ multiplex PCR, and its TCRdb copy is limited to in-frame clones, with some not included. The profile shows fewer than 400,000 clones, approximately 87% of them singletons. Sequenced: PBMCs or T cells enriched from blood (not recorded which). Source of these receptors: a woman between 45 and 60 years old who had recovered from COVID-19.

The chain is built from TRBV6-2 or TRBV6-3 and TRBJ1-5; a possible D gene is TRBD1 (5 bases). In germline, CDR1 is MNHEY, CDR2 SVGEGT. The ends were cut back, 2 bases at V and 0 bases at J, with 14 bases in the middle. The CDR3 sequence is 17 residues long. The CDR3 loop reads CASSYSIDGGSNQPQHF. The CDR3 DNA reads TGTGCCAGCAGTTACAGCATAGACGGGGGTAGCAATCAGCCCCAGCATTTT.

This clone appeared a few times. The rearrangement joins TRBV3-1 (or the pseudogene TRBV3-2) to TRBJ1-2; D uncertain. V dropped 1 base and J dropped 7 bases, with 16 bases sitting between them. Germline V lookup: CDR1 LGHDT, CDR2 YNNKEL (reference sequence). This CDR3 spans 15 amino acids. In nucleotides, the CDR3 is TGTGCCAGCAGCCAAGGGCCCACCGGGAGAGGTGGCTACACCTTC. It encodes CASSQGPTGRGGYTF.

This chain connects TRBV7-9 to TRBJ2-7; maybe TRBD1 (6 bases). The V and J ends lost 0 bases and 1 base respectively, with 22 bases between them. The CDR3 spans 19 residues. Germline lookup yields CDR1 SEHNR and CDR2 FQNEAQ (reference sequence). The CDR3 is CASSLALRRPGEGSYEQYF. CDR3 nucleotide sequence: TGTGCCAGCAGCTTAGCCCTACGACGCCCAGGGGAAGGGTCCTACGAGCAGTACTTC.

This chain links TRBV11-2 with TRBJ2-3; TRBD2 aligns across 8 bases. The V gene's germline CDR1 is SGHAT and CDR2 FQNNGV. The CDR3 extends over 17 amino acids. Germline trimming cut 0 bases from V and 2 bases from J; bases unmatched to any gene: 7. CDR3 nucleotides: TGTGCCAGCAGCTTAGATCCAGCGGGGGCTTACACAGATACGCAGTATTTT. Protein product: CASSLDPAGAYTDTQYF.